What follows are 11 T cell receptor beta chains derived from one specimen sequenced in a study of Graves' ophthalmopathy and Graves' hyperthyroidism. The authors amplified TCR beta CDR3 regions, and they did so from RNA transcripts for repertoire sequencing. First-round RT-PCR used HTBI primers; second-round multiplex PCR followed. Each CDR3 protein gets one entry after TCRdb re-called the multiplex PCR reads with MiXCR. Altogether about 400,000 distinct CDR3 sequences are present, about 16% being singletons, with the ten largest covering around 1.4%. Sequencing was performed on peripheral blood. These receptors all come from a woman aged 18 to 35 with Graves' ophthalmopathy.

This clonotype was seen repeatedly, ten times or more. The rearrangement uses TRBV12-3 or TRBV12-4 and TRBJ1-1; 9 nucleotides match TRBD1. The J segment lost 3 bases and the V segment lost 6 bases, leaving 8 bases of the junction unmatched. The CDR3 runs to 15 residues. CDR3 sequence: CASSMTGGGDTEAFF. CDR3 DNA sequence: TGTGCCAGCAGCATGACAGGGGGAGGGGACACTGAAGCTTTCTTT.

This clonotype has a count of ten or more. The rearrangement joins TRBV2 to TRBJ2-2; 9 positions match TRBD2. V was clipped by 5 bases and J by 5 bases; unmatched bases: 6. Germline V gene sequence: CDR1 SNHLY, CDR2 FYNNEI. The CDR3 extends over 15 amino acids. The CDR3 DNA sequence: TGTGCCAGCAGTTTAGCGGGAGCGCGAACCGGGGAGCTGTTTTTT. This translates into CASSLAGARTGELFF.

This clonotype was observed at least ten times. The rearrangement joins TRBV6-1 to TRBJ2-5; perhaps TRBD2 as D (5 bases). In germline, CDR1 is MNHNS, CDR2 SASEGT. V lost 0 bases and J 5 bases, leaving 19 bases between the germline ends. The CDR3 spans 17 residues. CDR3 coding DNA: TGTGCCAGCAGTGAAGCGAAGGGCCCCAGGCCGGGGGAGACCCAGTACTTC. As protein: CASSEAKGPRPGETQYF.

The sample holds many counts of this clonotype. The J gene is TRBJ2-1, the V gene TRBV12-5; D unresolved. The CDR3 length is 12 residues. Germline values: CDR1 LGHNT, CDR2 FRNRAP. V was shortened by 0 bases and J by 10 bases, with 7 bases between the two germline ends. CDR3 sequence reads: CASGLVPGEQFF. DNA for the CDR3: TGTGCTAGTGGTTTGGTCCCTGGGGAGCAGTTCTTC.

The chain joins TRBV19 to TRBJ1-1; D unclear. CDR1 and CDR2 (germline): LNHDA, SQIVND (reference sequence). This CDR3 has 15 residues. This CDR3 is CDISISGWAGTEAFF. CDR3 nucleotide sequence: TGTGACATTAGTATCTCGGGCTGGGCGGGGACTGAAGCTTTCTTT.

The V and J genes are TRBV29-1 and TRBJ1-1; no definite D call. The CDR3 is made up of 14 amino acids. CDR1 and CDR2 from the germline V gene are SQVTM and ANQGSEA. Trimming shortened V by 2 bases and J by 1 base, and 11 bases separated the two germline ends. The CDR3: CSVEWVGRNTEAFF. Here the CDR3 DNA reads TGCAGCGTTGAATGGGTGGGGAGGAACACTGAAGCTTTCTTT.

In nucleotides, the CDR3 is TGTGCCAGCAGTGTCGACAAGGGACCCTACGAGCAGTACTTC. Translation: CASSVDKGPYEQYF. This chain links TRBV27 with TRBJ2-7; tentatively, D is TRBD1 or TRBD2 (5 bases each). Germline CDR1 is MNHEY and CDR2 is SMNVEV (reference sequence). This CDR3 is 14 amino acids long. The V gene lost 5 bases and the J gene lost 2 bases, with 13 bases spanning the gap.

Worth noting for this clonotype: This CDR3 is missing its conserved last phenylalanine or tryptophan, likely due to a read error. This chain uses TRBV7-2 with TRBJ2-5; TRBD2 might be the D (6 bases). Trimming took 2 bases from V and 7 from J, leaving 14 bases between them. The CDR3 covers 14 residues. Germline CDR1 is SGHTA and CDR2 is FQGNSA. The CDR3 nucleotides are TGTGCCAGCAGCTTACAGGGAGCCGGGGGGACCCAGTACCTC. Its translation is CASSLQGAGGTQYL.

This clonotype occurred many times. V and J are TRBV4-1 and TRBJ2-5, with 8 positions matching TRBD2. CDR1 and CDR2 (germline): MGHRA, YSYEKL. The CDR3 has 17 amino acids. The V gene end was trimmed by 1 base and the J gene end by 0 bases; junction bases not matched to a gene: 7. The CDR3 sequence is CASSQGIRGGYQETQYF. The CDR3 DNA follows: TGCGCCAGCAGCCAAGGGATTCGGGGGGGGTACCAAGAGACCCAGTACTTC.

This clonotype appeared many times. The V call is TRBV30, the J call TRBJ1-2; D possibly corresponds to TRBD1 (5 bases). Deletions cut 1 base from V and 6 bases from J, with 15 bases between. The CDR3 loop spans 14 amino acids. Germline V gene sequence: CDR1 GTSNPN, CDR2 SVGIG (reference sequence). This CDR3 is CAWSGGAGLDGYTF. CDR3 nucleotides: TGTGCCTGGAGTGGCGGCGCAGGGCTCGATGGCTACACCTTC.

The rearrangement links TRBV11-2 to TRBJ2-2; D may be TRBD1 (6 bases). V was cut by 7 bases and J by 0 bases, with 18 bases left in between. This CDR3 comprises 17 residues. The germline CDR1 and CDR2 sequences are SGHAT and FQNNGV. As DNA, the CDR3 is TGTGCCAGCACTCGGGAACCCAGACAGGCGAACACCGGGGAGCTGTTTTTT. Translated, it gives CASTREPRQANTGELFF.